Listed below are T cell receptor beta chains from one sample, sequenced in a study of prognosis after radiotherapy for stage I lung cancer. TCRdb ran MiXCR on the multiplex PCR reads and lists one entry per CDR3 protein. The sample includes about 20,000 distinct CDR3 sequences, around 42% of them seen just once. The starting material was PBMCs, obtained before or after stereotactic body radiation therapy (not recorded which). Every receptor here comes from a donor at least 50 years old with non-small cell lung cancer. Each CDR3 is given with its conserved first and last residue. D genes are given only for firm matches. Some rows have no size entry. The others give once, few or many, or a class for an expanded clone.

CDR3: CASSAGGMNTEAFF
DNA: TGTGCCAGCAGTGCAGGCGGCATGAACACTGAAGCTTTCTTT
size: many
J: TRBJ1-1
V: TRBV7-9
D: -
length: 14

CDR3: CASRNSGTDTQYF
DNA: TGTGCCAGCAGAAATAGCGGCACAGATACGCAGTATTTT
size: many
J: TRBJ2-3
V: TRBV28
D: -
length: 13

CDR3: CASFGGNTEAFF
DNA: TGTGCCAGCTTCGGGGGGAACACTGAAGCTTTCTTT
size: -
J: TRBJ1-1
V: TRBV6-1
D: -
length: 12

CDR3: CASSPGTGWETQYF
DNA: TGTGCCAGCAGCCCAGGGACAGGGTGGGAGACCCAGTACTTC
size: -
J: TRBJ2-5
V: TRBV5-5
D: TRBD1
length: 14

CDR3: CASSLFSGAYEQYF
DNA: TGCGCCAGCAGCTTGTTTAGCGGGGCCTACGAGCAGTACTTC
size: -
J: TRBJ2-7
V: TRBV5-1
D: TRBD2
length: 14

CDR3: CSASGRSGRLVGETQYF
DNA: TGCAGTGCTAGCGGTCGTAGCGGGAGGCTTGTGGGGGAGACCCAGTACTTC
size: -
J: TRBJ2-5
V: TRBV20-1
D: TRBD2
length: 17

CDR3: CASSSGLAGHEQFF
DNA: TGTGCCAGCAGCTCCGGACTAGCGGGACATGAGCAGTTCTTC
size: once
J: TRBJ2-1
V: TRBV5-1
D: TRBD2
length: 14

CDR3: CSAGDSEHDRGPYEQYF
DNA: TGCAGTGCTGGGGACTCTGAACATGACAGGGGTCCGTACGAGCAGTACTTC
size: few
J: TRBJ2-7
V: TRBV20-1
D: TRBD1
length: 17

CDR3: CASSQPTSGRRGEQYF
DNA: TGTGCCAGCAGCCAGCCGACTAGCGGGAGGAGGGGCGAGCAGTACTTC
size: many
J: TRBJ2-7
V: TRBV5-4
D: TRBD2
length: 16

CDR3: CASSLIGLVGERFF
DNA: TGTGCCAGCAGCTTGATCGGACTAGTGGGTGAGCGGTTCTTC
size: -
J: TRBJ2-1
V: TRBV11-2
D: TRBD2
length: 14

CDR3: CASSSETGELFF
DNA: TGTGCCAGCAGTTCAGAAACCGGGGAGCTGTTTTTT
size: -
J: TRBJ2-2
V: TRBV12-3/TRBV12-4
D: -
length: 12

CDR3: CASSVDRSTEAFF
DNA: TGTGCCAGCAGTGTAGACAGAAGCACTGAAGCTTTCTTT
size: many
J: TRBJ1-1
V: TRBV25-1
D: -
length: 13

CDR3: CASSRSLAGGWNEQFF
DNA: TGTGCCAGCAGCCGGTCCCTAGCGGGAGGTTGGAATGAGCAGTTCTTC
size: many
J: TRBJ2-1
V: TRBV4-2
D: TRBD2
length: 16

CDR3: CASSPPGLSPYNEQFF
DNA: TGTGCCAGCTCACCACCCGGTCTGAGCCCCTACAATGAGCAGTTCTTC
size: -
J: TRBJ2-1
V: TRBV18
D: -
length: 16

CDR3: CASSSTSGRAYEQYF
DNA: TGTGCCAGCAGTTCCACTAGCGGGAGGGCCTACGAGCAGTACTTC
size: -
J: TRBJ2-7
V: TRBV28
D: TRBD2
length: 15

CDR3: CASSASYIQYF
DNA: TGTGCCAGCAGCGCCTCGTACATTCAGTACTTC
size: many
J: TRBJ2-4
V: TRBV7-2
D: -
length: 11

CDR3: CASTTGREADTQYF
DNA: TGTGCCAGTACCACAGGGAGAGAGGCAGATACGCAGTATTTT
size: many
J: TRBJ2-3
V: TRBV19
D: -
length: 14

CDR3: CASSKRDSADPFF
DNA: TGTGCCAGCAGCAAACGGGACAGCGCAGACCCGTTCTTC
size: many
J: TRBJ2-1
V: TRBV11-3
D: TRBD1
length: 13

CDR3: CASRRSNTDTQYF
DNA: TGTGCCAGTAGAAGGTCTAACACAGATACGCAGTATTTT
size: many
J: TRBJ2-3
V: TRBV19
D: -
length: 13

CDR3: CASSLTRVAGNTIYF
DNA: TGTGCCAGCAGCTTAACCCGGGTAGCAGGAAACACCATATATTTT
size: many
J: TRBJ1-3
V: TRBV7-3
D: -
length: 15

CDR3: CASSVGQAPRETQYF
DNA: TGTGCCAGTAGTGTCGGACAGGCCCCGAGAGAGACCCAGTACTTC
size: many
J: TRBJ2-5
V: TRBV19
D: TRBD1
length: 15

CDR3: CSANLPNYGYTF
DNA: TGCAGTGCCAACCTGCCTAACTATGGCTACACCTTC
size: many
J: TRBJ1-2
V: TRBV20-1
D: -
length: 12

CDR3: CASGSGDRVGETQYF
DNA: TGTGCTAGTGGTTCCGGGGACAGGGTGGGAGAGACCCAGTACTTC
size: large
J: TRBJ2-5
V: TRBV12-5
D: TRBD1
length: 15

CDR3: CASSQDQRGGSYNEQFF
DNA: TGTGCCAGCAGCCAAGATCAAAGAGGTGGCAGCTACAATGAGCAGTTCTTC
size: many
J: TRBJ2-1
V: TRBV4-2
D: -
length: 17

CDR3: CASSSSSDLTYNEQFF
DNA: TGTGCCAGCAGCTCCTCCTCGGACTTAACGTACAATGAGCAGTTCTTC
size: many
J: TRBJ2-1
V: TRBV9
D: -
length: 16

CDR3: CASSRTISLSSPLHF
DNA: TGTGCCAGCAGTAGGACAATTTCTTTAAGTTCACCCCTCCACTTT
size: -
J: TRBJ1-6
V: TRBV6-2/TRBV6-3
D: -
length: 15

CDR3: CASLLQGYGNTIYF
DNA: TGTGCCAGCCTTTTACAGGGTTACGGAAACACCATATATTTT
size: many
J: TRBJ1-3
V: TRBV19
D: -
length: 14

CDR3: CASSLERGGWNEQYF
DNA: TGTGCCAGCAGTCTCGAGCGGGGGGGCTGGAACGAGCAGTACTTC
size: -
J: TRBJ2-7
V: TRBV6-2/TRBV6-3
D: TRBD2
length: 15

CDR3: CASSLSLGTGGLRNEQFF
DNA: TGTGCCAGCAGTTTATCCCTCGGGACAGGGGGCCTTCGCAATGAGCAGTTCTTC
size: many
J: TRBJ2-1
V: TRBV27
D: TRBD1
length: 18

CDR3: CASSVFGGSGEKLFF
DNA: TGTGCCAGCAGCGTATTTGGGGGCTCGGGTGAAAAACTGTTTTTT
size: many
J: TRBJ1-4
V: TRBV9
D: -
length: 15

CDR3: CASGRQGFGYTF
DNA: TGTGCCAGCGGGAGGCAGGGATTTGGCTACACCTTC
size: -
J: TRBJ1-2
V: TRBV6-2/TRBV6-3
D: -
length: 12

CDR3: CSARDSVRGNTIYF
DNA: TGCAGTGCTAGAGACAGTGTTCGTGGAAACACCATATATTTT
size: -
J: TRBJ1-3
V: TRBV20-1
D: -
length: 14

CDR3: CASSTATSSEQYF
DNA: TGTGCCAGTAGTACCGCCACTAGTTCGGAGCAGTACTTC
size: -
J: TRBJ2-7
V: TRBV19
D: -
length: 13

CDR3: CASSQEDREGQPQHF
DNA: TGTGCCAGTAGTCAGGAGGACAGGGAGGGGCAGCCCCAGCATTTT
size: many
J: TRBJ1-5
V: TRBV19
D: TRBD1
length: 15

CDR3: CASSLVSDTQYF
DNA: TGTGCCAGCAGCTTAGTTTCAGATACGCAGTATTTT
size: many
J: TRBJ2-3
V: TRBV11-3
D: -
length: 12

CDR3: CASSLKGQVQYF
DNA: TGTGCCAGCAGCTTAAAGGGACAAGTTCAGTACTTC
size: many
J: TRBJ2-4
V: TRBV7-2
D: -
length: 12

CDR3: CASSLVGQGGSNEKLFF
DNA: TGTGCCAGCAGCTTAGTGGGACAGGGGGGGTCTAATGAAAAACTGTTTTTT
size: many
J: TRBJ1-4
V: TRBV7-2
D: TRBD1
length: 17

CDR3: CASSLEGQTTDTQYF
DNA: TGTGCCAGCAGCTTAGAGGGACAGACAACAGATACGCAGTATTTT
size: -
J: TRBJ2-3
V: TRBV11-2
D: TRBD1
length: 15

CDR3: CASSFSWQGRSPLHF
DNA: TGTGCCAGCAGCTTTTCATGGCAAGGGCGTTCACCCCTCCACTTT
size: -
J: TRBJ1-6
V: TRBV5-8
D: -
length: 15

CDR3: CASSTPTEDQPQHF
DNA: TGCGCCAGCAGCACCCCGACAGAGGATCAGCCCCAGCATTTT
size: many
J: TRBJ1-5
V: TRBV5-1
D: -
length: 14

CDR3: CATSRFAEGGTGELFF
DNA: TGTGCCACCAGCCGATTTGCTGAGGGCGGCACCGGGGAGCTGTTTTTT
size: many
J: TRBJ2-2
V: TRBV24-1
D: -
length: 16

CDR3: CASSYGNSGANVLTF
DNA: TGTGCCAGCAGCTATGGGAACTCTGGGGCCAACGTCCTGACTTTC
size: many
J: TRBJ2-6
V: TRBV5-8
D: -
length: 15

CDR3: CASSTRGETQYF
DNA: TGTGCCAGCAGCACCCGCGGGGAGACCCAGTACTTC
size: many
J: TRBJ2-5
V: TRBV7-8
D: -
length: 12

CDR3: CASSFTQISGNTIYF
DNA: TGTGCCAGCAGCTTCACTCAGATCTCTGGAAACACCATATATTTT
size: -
J: TRBJ1-3
V: TRBV11-3
D: -
length: 15

CDR3: CASSRDRGSPYTEAFF
DNA: TGTGCCAGCAGCCGTGACAGGGGATCGCCCTATACTGAAGCTTTCTTT
size: many
J: TRBJ1-1
V: TRBV6-1
D: TRBD1
length: 16

CDR3: CASIPLGRNGYTF
DNA: TGTGCCAGCATCCCCTTGGGGCGTAATGGCTACACCTTC
size: -
J: TRBJ1-2
V: TRBV7-9
D: -
length: 13

CDR3: CAWSVWESGNTIYF
DNA: TGTGCCTGGAGTGTATGGGAATCTGGAAACACCATATATTTT
size: medium-sized
J: TRBJ1-3
V: TRBV30
D: -
length: 14

CDR3: CASSETGPQREQYF
DNA: TGTGCCAGCAGTGAAACCGGGCCCCAAAGGGAGCAGTACTTC
size: once
J: TRBJ2-7
V: TRBV6-2/TRBV6-3
D: -
length: 14

CDR3: CASSLGQVRYEQYF
DNA: TGTGCCAGCAGCCTGGGACAGGTCCGCTACGAGCAGTACTTC
size: -
J: TRBJ2-7
V: TRBV12-3/TRBV12-4
D: TRBD1
length: 14

CDR3: CAWSGQGAQPQHF
DNA: TGTGCCTGGAGTGGACAGGGGGCCCAGCCCCAGCATTTT
size: many
J: TRBJ1-5
V: TRBV30
D: TRBD1
length: 13

CDR3: CASRGLAGNEQFF
DNA: TGTGCCAGCAGGGGACTAGCGGGAAATGAGCAGTTCTTC
size: medium-sized
J: TRBJ2-1
V: TRBV6-1
D: TRBD2
length: 13

CDR3: CASILQGAGTGANVLTF
DNA: TGTGCCAGCATCCTACAGGGGGCAGGGACTGGGGCCAACGTCCTGACTTTC
size: -
J: TRBJ2-6
V: TRBV6-1
D: TRBD1
length: 17

CDR3: CASSGTGGTYEQYF
DNA: TGTGCCAGCAGCGGGACAGGGGGCACCTACGAGCAGTACTTC
size: many
J: TRBJ2-7
V: TRBV6-1
D: TRBD1
length: 14

CDR3: CASSGSSANQPQHF
DNA: TGTGCCAGCAGTGGATCATCAGCAAATCAGCCCCAGCATTTT
size: many
J: TRBJ1-5
V: TRBV12-3/TRBV12-4
D: -
length: 14

CDR3: CSVKFGGETQYF
DNA: TGCAGCGTTAAATTCGGAGGAGAGACCCAGTACTTC
size: few
J: TRBJ2-5
V: TRBV29-1
D: -
length: 12

CDR3: CASSLSPLAGALTDTQYF
DNA: TGCGCCAGCAGCTTGTCCCCTCTAGCGGGAGCGTTGACAGATACGCAGTATTTT
size: many
J: TRBJ2-3
V: TRBV5-1
D: TRBD2
length: 18

CDR3: CSVSGLAGHNEQFF
DNA: TGCAGCGTGTCCGGACTAGCGGGGCACAATGAGCAGTTCTTC
size: many
J: TRBJ2-1
V: TRBV29-1
D: TRBD2
length: 14

CDR3: CASSHLQGFHSNTGEPFF
DNA: TGTGCCAGCAGCCACCTGCAAGGCTTTCACTCGAACACCGGGGAGCCGTTTTTT
size: -
J: TRBJ2-2
V: TRBV6-2/TRBV6-3
D: -
length: 18

CDR3: CASSMTGPRAYEQFF
DNA: TGTGCCAGTAGTATGACAGGGCCCCGGGCATATGAGCAGTTCTTC
size: few
J: TRBJ2-1
V: TRBV19
D: TRBD1
length: 15